Listed below are T cell receptor beta chains from one sample, sequenced in a study of post-analysis software for immune sequencing data. TCRdb fed the PCR reads into MiXCR, producing one record per CDR3 protein. This sample has hundreds of thousands of distinct CDR3 sequences; approximately 30% occur once, and the top ten carry under 0.7%. Material for sequencing was blood. The source is a girl under 18 with multiple sclerosis. Each CDR3 is given with its conserved first and last residue. The D gene is left open where the match is weak. Size is stated for part of the rows, as once, few or many counts, or as a class when the clone is expanded.

size	length	D	V	J	CDR3
NA	16	NA	TRBV20-1	TRBJ2-5	CSAREEGYWGKETQYF
NA	13	TRBD2	TRBV15	TRBJ2-5	CATRLAGGETQYF
few	21	TRBD2	TRBV11-2	TRBJ2-1	CASSLWGKGLAGILPYNEQFF
NA	13	NA	TRBV29-1	TRBJ1-1	CSVSLAFNTEAFF
NA	12	NA	TRBV2	TRBJ2-7	CASSIAAYEQYF
NA	15	NA	TRBV28	TRBJ2-2	CASSPPAVNTGELFF
NA	13	NA	TRBV20-1	TRBJ1-3	CSAPSSAGNTIYF
few	15	NA	TRBV5-1	TRBJ2-3	CASSPRSGAVDTQYF
few	16	NA	TRBV6-5	TRBJ2-6	CASSYMTDPGANVLTF
once	18	TRBD2	TRBV12-3/TRBV12-4	TRBJ2-1	CASSHGGLAGAPYNEQFF
NA	12	NA	TRBV27	TRBJ2-7	CASSPRGETEYF
once	12	NA	TRBV2	TRBJ2-7	CASSGAPWEQYF
NA	12	NA	TRBV20-1	TRBJ1-5	CSARAGGAAQHF
few	16	NA	TRBV12-3/TRBV12-4	TRBJ1-6	CASRDSQSSYNSPLHF
NA	14	TRBD2	TRBV9	TRBJ2-5	CASIRLAGQETQYF
few	14	NA	TRBV9	TRBJ1-2	CASSVAGQGNGYTF
NA	13	NA	TRBV3-1	NA	CASTGTGYNEQYF
few	15	NA	TRBV4-1	TRBJ2-1	CASSQDGAPNNEQFF
NA	16	TRBD1	TRBV10-3	TRBJ2-5	CAISESGTARAETQYF
few	13	NA	TRBV20-1	TRBJ1-6	CSAKPGHHTNLHF
NA	20	TRBD2	TRBV15	TRBJ2-5	CATSRHRVWKLAGEQETRYF
NA	15	NA	TRBV12-3/TRBV12-4	TRBJ2-1	CASSFGVGSYNEQFF
NA	14	TRBD2	TRBV7-2	TRBJ2-4	CASSLGREANIQYF
NA	16	NA	TRBV7-2	TRBJ2-1	CASSPGGTSSYNEQFF
few	12	TRBD1	TRBV6-2/TRBV6-3	TRBJ2-1	CASSATGGEQFF
NA	18	TRBD2	TRBV11-2	TRBJ2-1	CASSLARGGLAGSNEQFF
few	12	NA	TRBV6-5	TRBJ1-1	CASSYRDTEAFF
NA	14	NA	TRBV12-3/TRBV12-4	TRBJ2-1	CATASRASYNEQFF
NA	15	NA	TRBV9	TRBJ2-3	CASSDEGVGTDTQYF
few	12	NA	TRBV12-5	TRBJ2-1	CASGPTSSEQFF
few	14	TRBD2	TRBV10-3	TRBJ2-2	CAINPAGATGELFF
NA	17	TRBD1	TRBV4-1	TRBJ2-3	CASSPPDRGPATDTQYF
NA	12	NA	TRBV29-1	TRBJ2-7	CGVEESSYEQYF
NA	16	NA	TRBV7-8	TRBJ1-5	CASSLTPPGSGQPQHF
NA	13	NA	TRBV7-8	TRBJ2-3	CASSRTGTDTQYF
few	14	NA	TRBV7-2	TRBJ1-1	CASSLRVGETEAFF
few	11	NA	TRBV20-1	TRBJ2-7	CSASNSYEQYF
NA	13	NA	TRBV6-1	TRBJ2-5	CASSNRVQETQYF
NA	11	NA	TRBV5-6	TRBJ2-1	CASSFQYEQFF
few	13	NA	TRBV19	TRBJ2-7	CASDFFTGFEQYF
NA	13	NA	TRBV6-1	TRBJ2-5	CASQAGGGETQYF
NA	16	TRBD1	TRBV5-6	TRBJ1-5	CASSLVGTGGDQPQHF
few	15	TRBD1	TRBV9	TRBJ2-3	CASSDGTVSTDTQYF
NA	15	NA	TRBV7-2	TRBJ2-1	CASSNGGLSYNEQFF
NA	18	NA	TRBV3-1	TRBJ2-7	CASSPRDGRFSVSYEQYF
NA	12	NA	TRBV7-8	TRBJ1-6	CASSLDRVPLHF
many	16	NA	TRBV6-6	TRBJ2-4	CASSYSSRPRENIQYF
few	16	NA	TRBV7-2	TRBJ2-5	CASSQNFNRGHGEQYF
NA	14	NA	TRBV7-9	TRBJ2-3	CASSLVPITDTQYF
NA	18	NA	TRBV21-1	TRBJ1-1	CASSSRQGRPSLGTEAFF
NA	14	TRBD2	TRBV20-1	TRBJ2-1	CNAVTSGEYNEQFF
NA	11	NA	TRBV29-1	TRBJ2-7	CSVADNYEQYF
once	13	NA	TRBV5-6	TRBJ1-1	CASSLAGPTEAFF
few	16	NA	TRBV20-1	TRBJ1-2	CSASRREGGSGYGYTF